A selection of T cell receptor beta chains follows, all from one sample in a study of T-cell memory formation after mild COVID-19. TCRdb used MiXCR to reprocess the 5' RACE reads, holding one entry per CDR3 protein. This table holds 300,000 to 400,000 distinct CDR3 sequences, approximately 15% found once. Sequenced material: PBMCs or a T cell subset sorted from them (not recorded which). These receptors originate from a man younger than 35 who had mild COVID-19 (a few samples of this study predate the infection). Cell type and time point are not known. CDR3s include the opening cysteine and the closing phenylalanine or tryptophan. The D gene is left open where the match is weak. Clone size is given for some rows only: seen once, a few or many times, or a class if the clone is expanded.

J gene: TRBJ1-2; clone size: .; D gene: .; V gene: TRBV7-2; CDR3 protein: CASSLGGGLYGYTF; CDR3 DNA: TGTGCCAGCAGCTTAGGGGGGGGCCTCTATGGCTACACCTTC
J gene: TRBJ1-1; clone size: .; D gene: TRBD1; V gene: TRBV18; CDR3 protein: CASSPPGQSNTEAFF; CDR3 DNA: TGTGCCAGCTCACCACCGGGACAGTCTAACACTGAAGCTTTCTTT
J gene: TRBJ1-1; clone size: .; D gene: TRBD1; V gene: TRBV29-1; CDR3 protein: CSVVGTDYTEAFF; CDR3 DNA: TGCAGCGTTGTGGGGACAGATTACACTGAAGCTTTCTTT
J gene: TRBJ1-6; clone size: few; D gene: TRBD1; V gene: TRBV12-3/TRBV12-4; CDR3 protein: CASSLDQGAYNSPLHF; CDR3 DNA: TGTGCCAGCAGTTTGGATCAGGGGGCCTATAATTCACCCCTCCACTTT
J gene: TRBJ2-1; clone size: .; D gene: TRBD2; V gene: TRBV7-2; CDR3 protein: CASTQGGGANEQFF; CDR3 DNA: TGTGCCAGCACCCAAGGCGGGGGGGCCAATGAGCAGTTCTTC
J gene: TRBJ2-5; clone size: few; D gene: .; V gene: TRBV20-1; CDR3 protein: CSASSRSEETQYF; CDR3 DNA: TGCAGTGCTAGCAGCCGGTCGGAGGAGACCCAGTACTTC
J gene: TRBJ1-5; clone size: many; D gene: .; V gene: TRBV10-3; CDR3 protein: CAISEGVTNQPQHF; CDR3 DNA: TGTGCCATCAGTGAGGGTGTTACCAATCAGCCCCAGCATTTT
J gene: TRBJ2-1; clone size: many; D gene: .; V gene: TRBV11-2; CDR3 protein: CASSPTGGSYNEQFF; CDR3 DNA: TGTGCCAGCAGTCCCACCGGTGGGTCCTACAATGAGCAGTTCTTC
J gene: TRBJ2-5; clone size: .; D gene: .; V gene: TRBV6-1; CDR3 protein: CASRALTALQETQYF; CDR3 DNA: TGTGCCAGCAGGGCCCTGACAGCGCTTCAAGAGACCCAGTACTTC
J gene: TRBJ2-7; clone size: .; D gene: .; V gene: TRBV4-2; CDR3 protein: CASRVQGSSYEQYF; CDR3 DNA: TGTGCCAGCAGAGTGCAGGGGAGCTCCTACGAGCAGTACTTC
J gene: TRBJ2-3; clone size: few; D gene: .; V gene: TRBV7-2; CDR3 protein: CASSRQGSSPADTQYF; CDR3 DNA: TGTGCCAGCAGCAGGCAGGGATCCTCGCCCGCAGATACGCAGTATTTT
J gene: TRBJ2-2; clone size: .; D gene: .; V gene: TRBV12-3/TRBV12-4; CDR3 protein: CASRIEGPGELFF; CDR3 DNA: TGTGCCAGCAGAATTGAGGGCCCCGGGGAGCTGTTTTTT
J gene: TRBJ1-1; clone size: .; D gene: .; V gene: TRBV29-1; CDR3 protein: CSVERSLNTEAFF; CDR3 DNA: TGCAGCGTTGAAAGGAGTTTGAACACTGAAGCTTTCTTT
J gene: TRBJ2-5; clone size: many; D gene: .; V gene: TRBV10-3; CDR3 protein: CAISESRVRTQYF; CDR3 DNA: TGTGCCATCAGTGAGTCGAGAGTGCGGACCCAGTACTTC
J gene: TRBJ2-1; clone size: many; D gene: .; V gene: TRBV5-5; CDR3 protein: CASSLTGTYNEQFF; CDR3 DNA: TGTGCCAGCAGCTTGACAGGTACCTACAATGAGCAGTTCTTC
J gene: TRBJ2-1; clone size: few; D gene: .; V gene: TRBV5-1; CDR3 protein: CASSLVVTGTTNEQFF; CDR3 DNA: TGCGCCAGCAGCTTGGTCGTTACCGGGACCACCAATGAGCAGTTCTTC
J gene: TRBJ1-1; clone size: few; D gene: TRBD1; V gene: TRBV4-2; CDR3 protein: CASSQDRDRQRVIFF; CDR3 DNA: TGTGCCAGCAGCCAAGATAGGGACAGGCAGCGAGTAATTTTCTTT
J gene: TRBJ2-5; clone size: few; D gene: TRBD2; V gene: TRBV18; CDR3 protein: CASSLGLAVETQYF; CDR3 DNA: TGTGCCAGCTCACTTGGACTAGCGGTAGAGACCCAGTACTTC
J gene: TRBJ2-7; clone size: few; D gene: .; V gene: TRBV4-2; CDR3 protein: CASSQDGGANEQYF; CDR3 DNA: TGTGCCAGCAGCCAAGACGGAGGGGCTAACGAGCAGTACTTC
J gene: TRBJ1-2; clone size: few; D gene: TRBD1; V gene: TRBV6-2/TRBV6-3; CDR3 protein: CASSYGQGARGYTF; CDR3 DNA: TGTGCCAGCAGTTACGGACAGGGGGCGCGAGGCTACACCTTC
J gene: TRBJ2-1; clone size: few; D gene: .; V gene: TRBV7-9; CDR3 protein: CASSALRTFSYNEQFF; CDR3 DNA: TGTGCCAGCAGCGCCCTAAGGACCTTCTCCTACAATGAGCAGTTCTTC
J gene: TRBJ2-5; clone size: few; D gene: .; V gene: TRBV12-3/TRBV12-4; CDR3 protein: CASSRAWVEETQYF; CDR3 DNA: TGTGCCAGCAGTCGGGCCTGGGTCGAAGAGACCCAGTACTTC
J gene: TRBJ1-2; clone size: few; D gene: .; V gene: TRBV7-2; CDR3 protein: CASSRDIYGYTF; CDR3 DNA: TGTGCCAGCAGCCGGGACATCTATGGCTACACCTTC
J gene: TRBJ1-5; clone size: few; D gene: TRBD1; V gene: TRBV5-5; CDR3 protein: CASSSTGVEPQHF; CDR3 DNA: TGTGCCAGCAGCTCTACAGGGGTCGAGCCCCAGCATTTT
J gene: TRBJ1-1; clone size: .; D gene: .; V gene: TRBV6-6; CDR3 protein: CASSIPEVRRTEAFF; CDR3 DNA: TGTGCCAGCAGTATCCCCGAGGTACGGCGAACTGAAGCTTTCTTT
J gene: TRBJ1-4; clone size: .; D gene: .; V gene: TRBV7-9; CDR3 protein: CASSRLLRDEFNF; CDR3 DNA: TGTGCCAGCAGTCGACTTCTTAGGGACGAGTTCAATTTT
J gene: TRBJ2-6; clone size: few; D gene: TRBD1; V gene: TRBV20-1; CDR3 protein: CSARVQGDAGANVLTF; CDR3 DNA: TGCAGTGCTAGAGTCCAGGGGGACGCTGGGGCCAACGTCCTGACTTTC
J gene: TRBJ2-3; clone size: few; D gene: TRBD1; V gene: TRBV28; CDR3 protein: CASASIQGRTDTQYF; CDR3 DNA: TGTGCCAGCGCGTCAATACAGGGGCGCACAGATACGCAGTATTTT
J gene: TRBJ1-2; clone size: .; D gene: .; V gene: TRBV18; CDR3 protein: CASSPQEGGHGYTF; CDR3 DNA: TGTGCCAGCTCACCCCAGGAAGGCGGGCATGGCTACACCTTC
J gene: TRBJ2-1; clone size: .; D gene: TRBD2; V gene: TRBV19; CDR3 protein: CASRGGTSINEQFF; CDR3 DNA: TGTGCCAGTAGGGGAGGGACTAGTATCAATGAGCAGTTCTTC
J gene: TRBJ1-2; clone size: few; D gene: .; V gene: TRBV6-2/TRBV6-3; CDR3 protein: CASCALGILYGGYTF; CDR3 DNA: TGTGCCAGTTGTGCTCTGGGAATCCTGTATGGTGGCTACACCTTC
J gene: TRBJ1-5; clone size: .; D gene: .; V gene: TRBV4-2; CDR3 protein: CASSQYSSNQPQHF; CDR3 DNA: TGTGCCAGCAGCCAATACAGTTCCAATCAGCCCCAGCATTTT
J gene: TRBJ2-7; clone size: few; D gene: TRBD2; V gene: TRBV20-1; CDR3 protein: CSARGGYEQYF; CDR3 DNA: TGCAGTGCTAGGGGAGGGTACGAGCAGTACTTC
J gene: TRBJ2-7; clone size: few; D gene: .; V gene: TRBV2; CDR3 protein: CASSDVGAGLKQYF; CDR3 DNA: TGTGCCAGCAGTGATGTGGGGGCCGGCTTGAAGCAGTACTTC
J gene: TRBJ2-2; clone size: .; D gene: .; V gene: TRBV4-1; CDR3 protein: CASSPLRGSNTGELFF; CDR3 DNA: TGCGCCAGCAGCCCATTACGGGGGTCGAACACCGGGGAGCTGTTTTTT
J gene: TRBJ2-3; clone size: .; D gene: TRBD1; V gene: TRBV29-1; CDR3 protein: CSVGDRLRRFSQYF; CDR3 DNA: TGCAGCGTTGGGGACAGACTCAGGCGTTTTTCGCAGTATTTT
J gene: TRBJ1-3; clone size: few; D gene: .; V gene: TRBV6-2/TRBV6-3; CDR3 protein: CASSYFEPEISGNTIYF; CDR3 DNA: TGTGCCAGCAGTTACTTCGAGCCTGAGATCTCTGGAAACACCATATATTTT
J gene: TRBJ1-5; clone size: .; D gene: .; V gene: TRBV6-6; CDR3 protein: CASTQPYPGNQPQHF; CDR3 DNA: TGTGCCAGCACCCAACCCTACCCCGGCAATCAGCCCCAGCATTTT
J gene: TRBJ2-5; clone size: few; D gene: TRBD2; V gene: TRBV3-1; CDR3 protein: CASSQDRTSGGETQYF; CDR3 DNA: TGTGCCAGCAGCCAAGATCGAACTAGCGGAGGGGAGACCCAGTACTTC
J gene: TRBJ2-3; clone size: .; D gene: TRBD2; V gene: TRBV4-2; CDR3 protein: CASSQGEGVADTQYF; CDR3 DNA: TGTGCCAGCAGCCAGGGGGAGGGAGTGGCAGATACGCAGTATTTT
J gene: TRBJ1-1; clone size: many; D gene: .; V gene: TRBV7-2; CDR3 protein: CASSFSMNTEAFF; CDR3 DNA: TGTGCCAGCAGCTTTAGTATGAACACTGAAGCTTTCTTT
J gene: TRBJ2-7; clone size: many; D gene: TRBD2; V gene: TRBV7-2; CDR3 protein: CASGLLAAPYEQYF; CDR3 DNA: TGTGCCAGCGGACTACTAGCGGCCCCCTACGAGCAGTACTTC
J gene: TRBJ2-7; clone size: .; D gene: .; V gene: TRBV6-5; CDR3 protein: CASSYSTASYEQYF; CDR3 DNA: TGTGCCAGCAGTTACTCGACCGCTTCCTACGAGCAGTACTTC
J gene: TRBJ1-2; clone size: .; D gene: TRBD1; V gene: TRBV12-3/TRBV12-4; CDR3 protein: CASSLAMAGGGYTF; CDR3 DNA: TGTGCCAGCAGTTTAGCGATGGCAGGGGGAGGCTACACCTTC
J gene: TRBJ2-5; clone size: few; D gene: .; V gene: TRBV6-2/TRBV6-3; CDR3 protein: CASSSRVGTQYF; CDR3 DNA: TGTGCCAGCAGTTCACGGGTCGGGACCCAGTACTTC
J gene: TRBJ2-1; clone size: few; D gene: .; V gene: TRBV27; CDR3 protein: CASAQEFNEQFF; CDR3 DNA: TGTGCCAGCGCACAGGAGTTCAATGAGCAGTTCTTC
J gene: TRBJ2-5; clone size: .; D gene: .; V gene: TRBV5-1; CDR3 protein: CASSLWQSQETQYF; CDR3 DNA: TGCGCCAGCAGCTTGTGGCAGTCCCAAGAGACCCAGTACTTC
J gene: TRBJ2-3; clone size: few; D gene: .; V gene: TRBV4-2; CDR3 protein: CASSQIRDQSTDTQYF; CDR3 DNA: TGTGCCAGCAGCCAAATTCGAGACCAGAGCACAGATACGCAGTATTTT
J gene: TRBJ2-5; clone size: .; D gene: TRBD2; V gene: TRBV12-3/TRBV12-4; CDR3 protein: CASSFIAGGQETQYF; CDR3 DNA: TGTGCCAGCAGTTTCATAGCGGGGGGGCAAGAGACCCAGTACTTC
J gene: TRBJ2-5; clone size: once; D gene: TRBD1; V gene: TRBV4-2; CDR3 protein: CASSPTTGRETQYF; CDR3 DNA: TGTGCCAGCAGCCCTACGACAGGGAGAGAGACCCAGTACTTC
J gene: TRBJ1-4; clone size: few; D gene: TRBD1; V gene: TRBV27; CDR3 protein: CASSWDRNEKLFF; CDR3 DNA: TGTGCCAGCAGCTGGGACAGGAATGAAAAACTGTTTTTT